These 5 T cell receptor beta chains originate from one sample sequenced in a study of blood T cell repertoires in COVID-19. TCRdb's table, derived via immunoSEQ multiplex PCR, lists solely in-frame clones and lacks some. Among roughly 64,000 clones listed, about 86% were seen once. The sequenced sample was peripheral blood. The origin of the receptors is a man aged 40-49 years with acute or convalescent COVID-19.

V gene TRBV4-1 combines with J gene TRBJ2-5, with 7 bases lining up with TRBD2. The CDR3 runs to 15 residues. CDR1 and CDR2 (germline): MGHRA, YSYEKL. V lost 2 bases, J lost 5 bases, and 8 bases stayed unmatched. DNA for the CDR3: TGCGCCAGCAGCCAACCGCTCAGCGGGGCGGAGACCCAGTACTTC. Amino acid sequence: CASSQPLSGAETQYF.

The gene calls are TRBV4-1 and TRBJ1-5, with 10 bases fitting TRBD1. Germline V lookup: CDR1 MGHRA, CDR2 YSYEKL. The CDR3 is 17 residues long. V shed 0 bases and J 2 bases; nucleotides not matched to a gene: 4. CDR3 amino acids: CASSQEGQGYGNQPQHF. The CDR3 DNA reads as TGCGCCAGCAGCCAAGAGGGACAGGGGTACGGCAATCAGCCCCAGCATTTT.

This sequence joins TRBV15 and TRBJ1-1; D is perhaps TRBD1 (5 bases). The CDR3 has 14 amino acids. CDR1 is LNHNV and CDR2 is YYDKDF in the germline V gene (reference sequence). Trimming pared 2 bases from V and 3 bases from J, leaving 10 bases between. CDR3 region: CATSRKGADTEAFF. CDR3 DNA sequence: TGTGCCACCAGCAGAAAAGGGGCCGACACTGAAGCTTTCTTT.

The chain employs TRBV21-1 and TRBJ1-2; TRBD1, the table's D call, was not compared with the DNA. TRBV21-1 is labeled a pseudogene. This CDR3 has 14 residues. This CDR3 is CASSSLYGHNGYTF. The CDR3 DNA reads as TGTGCCAGCAGCTCCCTCTATGGGCATAATGGCTACACCTTC.

The rearrangement links TRBV29-1 to TRBJ2-3; TRBD2 might be the D (5 bases). The length of the CDR3 is 15 residues. V lost 6 bases and J lost 0, with 16 bases in between. CDR1 and CDR2 (germline): SQVTM, ANQGSEA. The DNA of the CDR3 is TGCAGCGTCAAGGGAGTAAAAATGAGCACAGATACGCAGTATTTT. Translated: CSVKGVKMSTDTQYF.